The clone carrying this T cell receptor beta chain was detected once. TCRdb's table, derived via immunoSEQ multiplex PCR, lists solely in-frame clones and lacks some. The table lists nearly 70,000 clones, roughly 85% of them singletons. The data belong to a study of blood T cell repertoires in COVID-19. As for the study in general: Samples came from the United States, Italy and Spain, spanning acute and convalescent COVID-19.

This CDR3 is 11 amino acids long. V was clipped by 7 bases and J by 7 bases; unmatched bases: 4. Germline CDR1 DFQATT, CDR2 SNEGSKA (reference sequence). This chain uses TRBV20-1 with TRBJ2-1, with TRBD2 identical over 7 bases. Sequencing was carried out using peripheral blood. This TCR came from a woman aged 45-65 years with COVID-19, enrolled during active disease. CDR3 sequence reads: CSVGGRNEQFF. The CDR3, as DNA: TGCAGTGTGGGGGGGAGGAATGAGCAGTTCTTC.